A single sample gave rise to the 17 T cell receptor beta chains below, sequenced in a study of blood T cells in healthy people across ages (dated by TCRdb to the mid-2010s). The library was generated by 5' RACE. Sequencing instrument: Illumina HiSeq 2500. A second 7 to 11 cycle PCR used a sample-barcoded 5' primer and a J-beta primer mix. Through fastp at Q25 and MiXCR, TCRdb rebuilt clones from the public reads, retaining in-frame beta chains. Records with the same CDR3 protein are collapsed into one entry carrying the most frequent genes and DNA. This sample is represented by about 1.6 million distinct CDR3 sequences; about 31% of them were singletons. Over 9% of the sample rests with the top ten. The sample comprised blood. These receptors were taken from a woman aged 25 to 39 in good health.

CDR3 sequence (DNA): TGTGCCAGCAGGCGAGACTTGGGCTCCTACGAGCAGTACTTC. Amino acid sequence: CASRRDLGSYEQYF. The chain couples TRBV12-3 or TRBV12-4 to TRBJ2-7; D is ambiguous. The CDR3 spans 14 residues. Between the trimmed V and J ends, which lost 6 bases and 0 bases, there was a span of 12 bases.

This clonotype came up many times. In nucleotides, the CDR3 is TGCAGCGTCGAACCGGGACCTAATTCCTACGAGCAGTACTTC. Translated: CSVEPGPNSYEQYF. The chain employs TRBV29-1 and TRBJ2-7; the D gene could be TRBD1 or TRBD2 (5 bases each). The CDR3 contains 14 residues. Germline loops: CDR1 SQVTM, CDR2 ANQGSEA. V lost 6 bases to trimming and J lost 1 base, with 16 bases between them.

This sequence joins TRBV7-2 and TRBJ2-5; TRBD2 matches 8 bases. Trimming cost V 2 bases and J 5 bases; bases outside gene matches: 10. The CDR3 spans 16 residues. Germline CDR1 SGHTA, CDR2 FQGNSA. CDR3 DNA sequence: TGTGCCAGCAGCTTAAATGCGGGAGGCCCTAGGGAGACCCAGTACTTC. It translates to CASSLNAGGPRETQYF. The whole variable domain, remainder taken from reference TRBV7-2 and TRBJ2-5, is GAGVSQSPSNKVTEKGKDVELRCDPISGHTALYWYRQSLGQGLEFLIYFQGNSAPDKSGLPSDRFSAERTGGSVSTLTIQRTQQEDSAVYLCASSLNAGGPRETQYFGPGTRLLVL.

This clonotype was picked up one time. This chain joins TRBV7-9 and TRBJ1-5; TRBD1 agrees at 7 bases. CDR3 size: 14 residues. Germline lookup yields CDR1 SEHNR and CDR2 FQNEAQ (reference sequence). The ends lost 5 bases at V and 5 bases at J; junction bases unmatched: 6. CDR3 nucleotide sequence: TGTGCCAGCAGCCCCTCCACAGGGGATCAGCCCCAGCATTTT. As protein: CASSPSTGDQPQHF.

Of note for this clonotype: Just one base apart from a much larger clone, this may be a read error. The chain couples TRBV7-9 to TRBJ2-6, with a weak D call TRBD1 (5 bases). The CDR3 consists of 15 residues. The germline V gene encodes CDR1 SEHNR and CDR2 FQNEAQ (reference sequence). The CDR3 DNA sequence: TGTACCAGCAGCAAGGGGCTCGCTGGGGCCAACGTCCTGACTTTC. Amino acids: CTSSKGLAGANVLTF.

V and J are TRBV7-9 and TRBJ2-7, with D unresolved. Near its end, the DNA agrees better with TRBJ2-5, so the J call may be wrong. The CDR3 length is 16 residues. CDR1 and CDR2 (germline): SEHNR, FQNEAQ (reference sequence). The CDR3 reads CASSYPGRDLQETQYF. In nucleotides, the CDR3 is TGTGCCAGCAGCTATCCTGGGCGCGACTTACAAGAGACCCAGTACTTC.

CDR3 DNA: TGCGCCAGCAGCTTGGACGCGAACACTGAAGCTTTCTTT. This encodes CASSLDANTEAFF. The genes are TRBV5-1 and TRBJ1-1; D unresolved. CDR3 length equals 13 residues. The germline V and J ends were trimmed by 0 bases and 1 base, with 4 bases remaining between them. CDR1 is SGHRS and CDR2 is YFSETQ in the germline V gene.

This clonotype came up a few times. The V gene is TRBV30, the J gene TRBJ2-1; the match to TRBD2 covers 9 bases. Germline V lookup: CDR1 GTSNPN, CDR2 SVGIG (reference sequence). J lost 5 bases, V lost 0 bases, and 5 bases had no gene match. The CDR3 contains 15 residues. The CDR3 DNA sequence: TGTGCCTGGAGTGTTGGGACTAGCCTCAACAATGAGCAGTTCTTC. It specifies CAWSVGTSLNNEQFF.

At least ten counts were recorded for this clonotype. This rearrangement joins TRBV10-3 to TRBJ2-7; D remains ambiguous. CDR1 and CDR2 (germline): ENHRY, SYGVKD. The CDR3 length is 14 residues. V lost 0 bases to trimming and J lost 2 bases, with 8 bases between them. As DNA, the CDR3 is TGTGCCATCAGTGAGTCTGCCGTCACCTACGAGCAGTACTTC. Its translation is CAISESAVTYEQYF.

This clonotype was counted at least ten times. V gene TRBV10-3 combines with J gene TRBJ1-5, with a possible D match to TRBD1 (6 bases). Trimming cost V 3 bases and J 5 bases, with 14 bases left between them. The germline V gene has CDR1 ENHRY and CDR2 SYGVKD. This CDR3 is built from 15 residues. The DNA for the CDR3 is TGTGCCATCAGTGACGGGCAGGGGAGCGATCAGCCCCAGCATTTT. Amino acids: CAISDGQGSDQPQHF.

Here the CDR3 DNA reads TGTGCCTGGAGTGGAATAGATAGCAATCAGCCCCAGCATTTT. Translated: CAWSGIDSNQPQHF. The chain has TRBV30 and TRBJ1-5; no clear D gene. The V end lost 1 base, the J end lost 0 bases, and 7 bases lay between the germline ends. This CDR3 region has 14 residues. Germline loops: CDR1 GTSNPN, CDR2 SVGIG (reference sequence).

The J gene is TRBJ1-5, the V gene TRBV6-1; TRBD1 is a possible D gene (6 bases). V gave up 9 bases and J gave up 3 bases, with 18 bases separating them. The V gene's germline CDR1 is MNHNS and CDR2 SASEGT. CDR3 length equals 15 residues. The CDR3 nucleotides read TGTGCCAGTCGATCTCCACAGGGTATCAATCAGCCCCAGCATTTT. Protein sequence: CASRSPQGINQPQHF.

This clonotype was picked up a small number of times. The chain joins TRBV2 to TRBJ2-5; either TRBD1 or TRBD2 may supply D (5 bases each). The germline CDR1 and CDR2 sequences are SNHLY and FYNNEI. The CDR3 covers 14 residues. The ends were cut back, 2 bases at V and 11 bases at J, with 18 bases in the middle. The CDR3 sequence: CASSELRDLRGQYF. CDR3 nucleotides: TGTGCCAGCAGTGAACTCAGGGACCTACGAGGGCAGTACTTC.

This chain joins TRBV9 and TRBJ2-7, with D maybe TRBD1 (5 bases). V was cut by 4 bases and J by 7 bases, with 18 bases left in between. The CDR3 spans 14 residues. Germline loops: CDR1 SGDLS, CDR2 YYNGEE. CDR3 DNA: TGTGCCAGCAGCCCCCAAGGACATCCTGAGGAGCAGTACTTC. Amino acids: CASSPQGHPEEQYF.

This clonotype was recorded a few times. The CDR3 region is CASSPTPDGHNEQFF. In nucleotides, the CDR3 is TGTGCCAGCAGTCCAACCCCTGACGGCCACAATGAGCAGTTCTTC. V usage is TRBV27 and J usage is TRBJ2-1; D remains unclear. CDR3 size: 15 residues. CDR1 and CDR2 from the germline V gene are MNHEY and SMNVEV (reference sequence). V shed 5 bases and J shed 5 bases, with 16 bases lying between them.

The table lists this clonotype with many counts. The gene calls are TRBV27 and TRBJ2-7, with D perhaps TRBD1 (6 bases). Germline V lookup: CDR1 MNHEY, CDR2 SMNVEV (reference sequence). V lost 6 bases and J 2 bases, leaving 11 bases between the germline ends. The CDR3 extends over 13 amino acids. CDR3 coding DNA: TGTGCCAGCAGAGGACAGCCTACCTACGAGCAGTACTTC. Protein sequence: CASRGQPTYEQYF.

The chain has TRBV10-3 and TRBJ1-2, with D unclear. CDR1 is ENHRY, CDR2 SYGVKD, per germline. The CDR3 spans 15 residues. Trimming removed 0 bases at V and 2 bases at J, with 10 bases between. CDR3 DNA sequence: TGTGCCATCAGTGAGTCAGCGGGATCAAACTATGGCTACACCTTC. It yields the protein CAISESAGSNYGYTF.